These T cell receptor beta chains were read from a single sample in a study of T cells after yellow fever vaccination. TCRdb passed the 5' RACE reads through MiXCR, listing each CDR3 protein once. The sample shows roughly 45,000 distinct CDR3 sequences, 5.5% to 7.5% of them seen only once. The material sequenced was PBMCs, either bulk or a sorted T-cell subset (CD4+, CD8+, memory, or dextramer-sorted; not recorded which), taken 45 days after the yellow fever booster vaccination. The receptors were sampled from a man aged 30 to 39 who received the YFV17D yellow fever vaccine. Both conserved end residues are part of each CDR3. Fields, in order: clone size, V gene, CDR3 length, D gene, J gene, CDR3 protein, CDR3 DNA. A D gene is named only where the DNA matches it firmly. A row's size may be missing; if present it is once, few, many or a size class.

size: few; V: TRBV5-4; length: 18; D: TRBD2; J: TRBJ2-1; CDR3: CASSLGGGRTSSYNEQFF; DNA: TGTGCCAGCAGCTTGGGGGGCGGGAGGACAAGCTCCTACAATGAGCAGTTCTTC
size: many; V: TRBV7-2; length: 16; D: TRBD2; J: TRBJ2-3; CDR3: CASSLRGGGGTDTQYF; DNA: TGTGCCAGCAGCTTAAGGGGCGGGGGGGGCACAGATACGCAGTATTTT
size: many; V: TRBV12-3/TRBV12-4; length: 15; D: .; J: TRBJ2-3; CDR3: CASRIGGSSTDTQYF; DNA: TGTGCCAGCAGGATCGGGGGTTCTAGCACAGATACGCAGTATTTT
size: many; V: TRBV9; length: 15; D: TRBD1; J: TRBJ1-5; CDR3: CASSQTGVSNQPQHF; DNA: TGTGCCAGCAGCCAGACAGGGGTCAGCAATCAGCCCCAGCATTTT
size: once; V: TRBV12-3/TRBV12-4; length: 19; D: .; J: TRBJ2-6; CDR3: CAFSMKVTLLGSGANVLTF; DNA: TGTGCCTTCAGTATGAAAGTGACCCTTTTGGGCTCTGGGGCCAACGTCCTGACTTTC
size: .; V: TRBV10-3; length: 18; D: .; J: TRBJ2-3; CDR3: CAILWGVVIRISTDTQYF; DNA: TGTGCCATCTTGTGGGGGGTGGTGATTCGCATTAGCACAGATACGCAGTATTTT
size: many; V: TRBV5-1; length: 16; D: .; J: TRBJ2-2; CDR3: CASSLAETANTGELFF; DNA: TGCGCCAGCAGCTTGGCCGAGACAGCGAACACCGGGGAGCTGTTTTTT
size: .; V: TRBV12-3/TRBV12-4; length: 17; D: TRBD2; J: TRBJ2-1; CDR3: CASSFTWTSGGYNEQFF; DNA: TGTGCCAGCAGTTTCACCTGGACTAGCGGGGGATACAATGAGCAGTTCTTC
size: .; V: TRBV10-1; length: 14; D: TRBD2; J: TRBJ2-5; CDR3: CASSEGAGVETQYF; DNA: TGCGCCAGCAGTGAAGGAGCGGGAGTGGAGACCCAGTACTTC
size: few; V: TRBV6-5; length: 16; D: .; J: TRBJ1-5; CDR3: CASSHDRSYSNQPQHF; DNA: TGTGCCAGCAGCCATGACAGGAGTTATAGCAATCAGCCCCAGCATTTT